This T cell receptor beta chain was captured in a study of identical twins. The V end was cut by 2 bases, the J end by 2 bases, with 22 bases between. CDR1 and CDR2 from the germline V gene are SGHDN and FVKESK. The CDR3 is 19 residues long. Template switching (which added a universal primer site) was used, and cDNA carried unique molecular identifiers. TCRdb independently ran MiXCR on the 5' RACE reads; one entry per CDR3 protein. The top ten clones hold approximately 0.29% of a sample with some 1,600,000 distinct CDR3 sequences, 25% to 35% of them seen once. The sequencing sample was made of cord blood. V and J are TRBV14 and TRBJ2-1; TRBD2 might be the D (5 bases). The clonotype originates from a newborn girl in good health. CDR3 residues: CASSQLGLGSGRTYNEQFF. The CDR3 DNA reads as TGTGCCAGCAGCCAATTAGGTTTAGGGAGCGGAAGAACCTACAATGAGCAGTTCTTC.